This T cell receptor (beta chain) was retrieved from a study of cytomegalovirus exposure and HLA in healthy donors. Across the study: An earlier analysis identified fewer than 130 million unique TCR beta sequences in 150 million to 200 million T cells. Study results and limitations: What TCR beta sequences reportedly achieved was accurate prediction of HLA-A and HLA-B alleles in most subjects.

The PCR contained 60 Vbeta and 13 Jbeta primers. Only in-frame clones appear in the TCRdb table, and some are missing; sequencing was by immunoSEQ multiplex PCR. The table records approximately 150,000 clones, roughly 80% of them present only once. This clone was observed a single time. Its antigen remains unidentified. Germline V gene lookup returns CDR1 MDHEN and CDR2 SYDVKM. V lost 5 bases and J lost 3; bases outside the gene matches: 4. This CDR3 is 15 amino acids long. The rearrangement uses TRBV28 and TRBJ2-1; 10 positions agree with TRBD2. The sequencing sample was made of PBMCs. The receptor was derived from a man aged 25 to 40 in good health and CMV-seropositive. CDR3 sequence: CASSALAGNYNEQFF. DNA of the CDR3: TGTGCCAGCAGTGCACTAGCGGGAAACTACAATGAGCAGTTCTTC.